A selection of T cell receptor beta chains follows, all from one sample in a study of T cells in Graves' hyperthyroidism and ophthalmopathy. TCRdb reprocessed the multiplex PCR reads via MiXCR and lists one record per CDR3 protein. Here the sample spans 540,000 or so distinct CDR3 sequences, less than 20% being singletons. The sequencing input was blood. These receptors all come from a woman aged 25 to 39 with Graves' hyperthyroidism. Both conserved end residues are part of each CDR3. D genes are given only for firm matches. A clone size is listed for some rows: how often the clone was seen (once, few, many), or a class if it is expanded.

TRBJ2-1 - TRBV18 TRBD1 15 CASSHTGQGYNEQFF TGTGCCAGCTCTCATACGGGACAGGGGTACAATGAGCAGTTCTTC
TRBJ2-7 many TRBV18 - 14 CASSPLGDSYEQYF TGTGCCAGCTCACCACTGGGCGACTCCTACGAGCAGTACTTC
TRBJ2-1 many TRBV28 TRBD2 17 CASTPPPTSGIKYEQFF TGTGCCAGCACCCCTCCCCCGACTAGCGGGATTAAATATGAGCAGTTCTTC
TRBJ2-7 - TRBV20-1 TRBD2 15 CSATILGAGDYEQYF TGCAGTGCTACCATCCTCGGCGCGGGGGACTACGAGCAGTACTTC
TRBJ1-5 - TRBV20-1 - 15 CSARAPGVRNQPQHF TGCAGTGCTAGAGCGCCGGGGGTTAGGAATCAGCCCCAGCATTTT
TRBJ2-1 - TRBV6-1 - 14 CASRQDSSYNEQFF TGTGCCAGCAGACAGGACAGCTCCTACAATGAGCAGTTCTTC
TRBJ2-7 many TRBV7-2 - 12 CASSAQGHEQYF TGTGCCAGCAGCGCACAGGGCCACGAGCAGTACTTC
TRBJ2-7 - TRBV29-1 TRBD2 17 CSVLPRRTSGTYNEQYF TGCAGCGTTCTCCCCCGCAGGACTAGCGGAACTTACAATGAGCAGTACTTC
TRBJ1-6 few TRBV5-1 - 17 CASSLGTASSYNSPLHF TGCGCCAGCAGCTTGGGGACCGCCAGCTCCTATAATTCACCCCTCCACTTT
TRBJ1-1 few TRBV4-3 - 15 CASSLDGDMNTEAFF TGCGCCAGCAGCCTTGACGGCGATATGAACACTGAAGCTTTCTTT
TRBJ2-1 many TRBV28 TRBD2 14 CASSLAGGMDEQFF TGTGCCAGCAGTCTAGCGGGAGGGATGGATGAGCAGTTCTTC
TRBJ1-5 many TRBV7-9 - 13 CASSSQGRQPQHF TGTGCCAGCAGCTCTCAGGGGCGCCAGCCCCAGCATTTT